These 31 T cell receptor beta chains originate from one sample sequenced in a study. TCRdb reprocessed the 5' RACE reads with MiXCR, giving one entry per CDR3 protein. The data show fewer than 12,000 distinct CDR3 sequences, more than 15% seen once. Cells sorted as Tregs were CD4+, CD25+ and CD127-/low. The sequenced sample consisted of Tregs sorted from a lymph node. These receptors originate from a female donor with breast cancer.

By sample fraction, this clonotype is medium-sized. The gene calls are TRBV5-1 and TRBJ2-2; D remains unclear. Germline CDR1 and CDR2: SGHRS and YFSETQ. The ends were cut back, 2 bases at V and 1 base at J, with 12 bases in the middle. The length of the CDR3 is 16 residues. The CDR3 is CASSFRLLENTGELFF. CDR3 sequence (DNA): TGCGCCAGCAGCTTCCGACTCCTCGAGAACACCGGGGAGCTGTTTTTT.

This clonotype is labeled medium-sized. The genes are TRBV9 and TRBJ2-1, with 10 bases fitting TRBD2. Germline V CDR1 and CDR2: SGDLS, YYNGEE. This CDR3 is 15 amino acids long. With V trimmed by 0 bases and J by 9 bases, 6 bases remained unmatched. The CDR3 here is CASSVDTSGIGEQFF. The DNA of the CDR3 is TGTGCCAGCAGCGTAGACACTAGCGGGATTGGTGAGCAGTTCTTC.

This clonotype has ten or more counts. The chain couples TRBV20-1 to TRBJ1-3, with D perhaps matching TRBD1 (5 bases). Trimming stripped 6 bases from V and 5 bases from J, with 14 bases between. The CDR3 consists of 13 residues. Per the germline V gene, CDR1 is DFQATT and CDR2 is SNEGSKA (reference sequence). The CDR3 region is CSAPQTVRNTIYF. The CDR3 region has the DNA TGCAGTGCCCCCCAGACAGTGAGAAACACCATATATTTT.

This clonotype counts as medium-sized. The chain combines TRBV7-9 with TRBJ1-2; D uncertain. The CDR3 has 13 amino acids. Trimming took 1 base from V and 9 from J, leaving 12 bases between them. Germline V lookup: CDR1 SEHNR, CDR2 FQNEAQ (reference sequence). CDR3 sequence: CASSLGTGIRYTF. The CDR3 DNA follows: TGTGCCAGCAGCTTAGGAACGGGGATCCGCTACACCTTC.

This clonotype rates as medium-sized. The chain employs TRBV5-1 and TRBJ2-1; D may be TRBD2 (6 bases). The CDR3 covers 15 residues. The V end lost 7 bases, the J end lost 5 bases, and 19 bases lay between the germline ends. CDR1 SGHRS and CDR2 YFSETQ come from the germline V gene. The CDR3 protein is CASRRVGGANNEQFF. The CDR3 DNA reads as TGCGCCAGCCGACGTGTCGGGGGAGCGAACAATGAGCAGTTCTTC.

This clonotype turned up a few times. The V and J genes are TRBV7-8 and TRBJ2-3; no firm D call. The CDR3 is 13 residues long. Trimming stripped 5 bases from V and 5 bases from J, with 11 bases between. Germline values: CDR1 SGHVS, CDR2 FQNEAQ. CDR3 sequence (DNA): TGTGCCAGCAGCCCCCCTAGGGTAGATACGCAGTATTTT. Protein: CASSPPRVDTQYF.

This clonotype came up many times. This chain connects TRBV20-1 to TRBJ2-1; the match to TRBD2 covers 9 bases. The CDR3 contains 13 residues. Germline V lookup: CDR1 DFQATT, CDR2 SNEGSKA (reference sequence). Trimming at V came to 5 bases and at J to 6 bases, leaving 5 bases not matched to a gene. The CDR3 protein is CSAEGLAINEQFF. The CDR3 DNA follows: TGCAGTGCTGAGGGACTAGCTATCAATGAGCAGTTCTTC.

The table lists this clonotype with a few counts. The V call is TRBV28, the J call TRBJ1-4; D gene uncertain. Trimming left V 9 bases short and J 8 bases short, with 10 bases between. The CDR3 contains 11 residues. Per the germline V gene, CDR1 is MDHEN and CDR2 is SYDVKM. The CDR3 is CASGIGEKLFF. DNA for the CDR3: TGTGCCAGTGGAATCGGGGAAAAACTGTTTTTT.

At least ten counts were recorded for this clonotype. The CDR3 protein is CASSLASDEQFF. As DNA, the CDR3 is TGCGCCAGCAGCTTGGCCAGCGATGAGCAGTTCTTC. V gene TRBV5-1 combines with J gene TRBJ2-1; D remains unclear. V dropped 0 bases and J dropped 8 bases, with 6 bases sitting between them. Germline V gives CDR1 SGHRS, CDR2 YFSETQ. This CDR3 spans 12 amino acids. Full variable domain (outside the CDR3, taken from reference TRBV5-1 and TRBJ2-1): KAGVTQTPRYLIKTRGQQVTLSCSPISGHRSVSWYQQTPGQGLQFLFEYFSETQRNKGNFPGRFSGRQFSNSRSEMNVSTLELGDSALYLCASSLASDEQFFGPGTRLTVL.

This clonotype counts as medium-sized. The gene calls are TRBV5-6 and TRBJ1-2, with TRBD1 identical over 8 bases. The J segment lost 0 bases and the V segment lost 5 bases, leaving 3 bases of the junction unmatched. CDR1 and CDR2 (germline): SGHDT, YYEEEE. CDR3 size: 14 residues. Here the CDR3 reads CASSGQGANYGYTF. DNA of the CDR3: TGTGCCAGCAGTGGACAGGGAGCTAACTATGGCTACACCTTC.

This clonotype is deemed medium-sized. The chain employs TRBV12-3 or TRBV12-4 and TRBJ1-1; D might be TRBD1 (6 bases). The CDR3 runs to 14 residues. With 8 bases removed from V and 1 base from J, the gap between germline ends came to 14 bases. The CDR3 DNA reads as TGTGCCAGCGGGCCTCTGGACAGGAACACTGAAGCTTTCTTT. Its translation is CASGPLDRNTEAFF.

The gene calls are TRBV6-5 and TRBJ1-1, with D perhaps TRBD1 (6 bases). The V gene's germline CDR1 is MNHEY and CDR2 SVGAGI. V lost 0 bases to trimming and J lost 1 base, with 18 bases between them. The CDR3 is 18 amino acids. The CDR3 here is CASSYSDPSGTPNTEAFF. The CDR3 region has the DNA TGTGCCAGCAGTTACTCGGATCCCTCCGGGACACCGAACACTGAAGCTTTCTTT.

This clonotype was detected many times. The CDR3 nucleotides are TGTGCCAGCAGCTTGGCCGGGACTCACGCCTACGAGCAGTACTTC. This translates into CASSLAGTHAYEQYF. V gene TRBV5-5 combines with J gene TRBJ2-7, with D tentatively TRBD2 (6 bases). Germline values: CDR1 SGHKS, CDR2 YYEKEE (reference sequence). This CDR3 is 15 amino acids long. V lost 0 bases and J 2 bases, leaving 12 bases between the germline ends.

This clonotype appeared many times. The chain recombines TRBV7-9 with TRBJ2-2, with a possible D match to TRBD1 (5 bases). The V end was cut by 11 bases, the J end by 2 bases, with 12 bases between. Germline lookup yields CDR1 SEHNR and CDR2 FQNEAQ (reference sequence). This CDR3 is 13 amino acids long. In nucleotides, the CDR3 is TGTGCCGGCGAAGGGGTAAACACCGGGGAGCTGTTTTTT. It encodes CAGEGVNTGELFF.

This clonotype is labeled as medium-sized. The CDR3 coding sequence is TGTGCCAGCAGTGAAGCCGGGACAGGGAATGAAAAACTGTTTTTT. It yields the protein CASSEAGTGNEKLFF. The chain links TRBV2 to TRBJ1-4; 9 positions agree with TRBD1. The CDR3 is made up of 15 amino acids. The germline gives CDR1 SNHLY, CDR2 FYNNEI. V gave up 0 bases and J gave up 5 bases; unmatched junction bases: 1.

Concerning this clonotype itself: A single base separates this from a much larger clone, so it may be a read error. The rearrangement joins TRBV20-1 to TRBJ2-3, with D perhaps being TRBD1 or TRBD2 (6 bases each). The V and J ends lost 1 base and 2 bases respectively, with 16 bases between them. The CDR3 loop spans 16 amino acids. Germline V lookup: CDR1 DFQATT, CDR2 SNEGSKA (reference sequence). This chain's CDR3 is CSARGGAFTITDTQYF. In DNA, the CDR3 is TGCAGTGCTAGAGGGGGGGCCTTTACTATCACAGATACGCAGTATTTT.

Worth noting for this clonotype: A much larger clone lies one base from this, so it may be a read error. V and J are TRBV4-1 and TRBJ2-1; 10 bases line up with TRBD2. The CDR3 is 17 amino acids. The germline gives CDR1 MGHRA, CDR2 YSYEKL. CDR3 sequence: CASSQPAGGSSYKEQFF. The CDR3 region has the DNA TGCGCCAGCAGCCAACCAGCGGGAGGGAGCTCCTACAAGGAGCAGTTCTTC.

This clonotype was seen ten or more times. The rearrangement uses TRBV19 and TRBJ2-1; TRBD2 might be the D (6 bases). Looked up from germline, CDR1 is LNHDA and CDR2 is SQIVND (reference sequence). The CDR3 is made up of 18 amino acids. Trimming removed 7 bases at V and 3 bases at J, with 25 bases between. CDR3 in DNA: TGTGCCAGTACCCCTCTCAGCCCCGGGAGTGATTTCTACAATGAGCAGTTCTTC. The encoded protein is CASTPLSPGSDFYNEQFF.

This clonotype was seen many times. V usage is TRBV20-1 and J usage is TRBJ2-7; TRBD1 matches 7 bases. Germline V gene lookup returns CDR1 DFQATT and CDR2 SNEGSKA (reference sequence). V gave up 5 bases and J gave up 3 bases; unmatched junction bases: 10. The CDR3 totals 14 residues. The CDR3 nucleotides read TGCAGTGCTTCGACAGGGCTGTTTCTCTACGAGCAGTACTTC. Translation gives CSASTGLFLYEQYF.

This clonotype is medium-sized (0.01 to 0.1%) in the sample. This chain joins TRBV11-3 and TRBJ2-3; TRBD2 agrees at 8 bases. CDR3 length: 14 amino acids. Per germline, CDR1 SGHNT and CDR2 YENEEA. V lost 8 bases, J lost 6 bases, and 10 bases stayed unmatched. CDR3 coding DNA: TGTGCCAGCGGTTCACGGGGGGGCTGGGATACGCAGTATTTT. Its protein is CASGSRGGWDTQYF.

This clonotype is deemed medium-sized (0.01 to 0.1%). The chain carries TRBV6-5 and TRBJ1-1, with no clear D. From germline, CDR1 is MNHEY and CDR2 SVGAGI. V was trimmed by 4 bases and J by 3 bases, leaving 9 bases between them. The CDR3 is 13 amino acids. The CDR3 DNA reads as TGTGCCAGCAGTTCGAAATATTACACTGAAGCTTTCTTT. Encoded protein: CASSSKYYTEAFF.

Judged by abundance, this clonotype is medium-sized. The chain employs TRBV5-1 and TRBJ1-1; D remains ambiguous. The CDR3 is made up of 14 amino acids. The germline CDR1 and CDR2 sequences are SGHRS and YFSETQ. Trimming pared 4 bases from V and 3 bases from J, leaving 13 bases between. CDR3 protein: CASSLIGLDTEAFF. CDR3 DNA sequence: TGCGCCAGCAGCCTCATAGGGTTGGACACTGAAGCTTTCTTT.

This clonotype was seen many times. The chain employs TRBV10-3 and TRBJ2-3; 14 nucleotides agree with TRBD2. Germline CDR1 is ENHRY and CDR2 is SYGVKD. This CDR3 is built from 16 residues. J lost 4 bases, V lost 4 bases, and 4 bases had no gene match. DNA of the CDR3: TGTGCCATCAGTGGGGGACTAGCGGGAGAGGCAGATACGCAGTATTTT. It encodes CAISGGLAGEADTQYF.

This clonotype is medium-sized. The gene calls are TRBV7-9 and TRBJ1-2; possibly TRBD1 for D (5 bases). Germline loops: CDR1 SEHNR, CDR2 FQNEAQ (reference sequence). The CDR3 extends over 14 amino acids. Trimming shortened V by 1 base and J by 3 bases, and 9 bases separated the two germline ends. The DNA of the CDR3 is TGTGCCAGCAGCTTAGGACAGATGGACTATGGCTACACCTTC. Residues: CASSLGQMDYGYTF.

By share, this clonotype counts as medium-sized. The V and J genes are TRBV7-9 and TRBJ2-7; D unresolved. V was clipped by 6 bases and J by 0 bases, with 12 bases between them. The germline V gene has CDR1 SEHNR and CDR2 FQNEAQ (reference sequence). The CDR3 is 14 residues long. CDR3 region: CASRVSFSSYEQYF. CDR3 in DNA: TGTGCCAGCAGGGTTAGTTTCAGCTCCTACGAGCAGTACTTC.

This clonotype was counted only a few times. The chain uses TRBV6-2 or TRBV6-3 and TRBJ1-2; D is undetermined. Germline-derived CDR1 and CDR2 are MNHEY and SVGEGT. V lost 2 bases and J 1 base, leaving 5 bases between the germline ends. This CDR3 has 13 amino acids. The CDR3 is CASSYASNYGYTF. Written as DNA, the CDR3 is TGTGCCAGCAGTTACGCCAGTAACTATGGCTACACCTTC.

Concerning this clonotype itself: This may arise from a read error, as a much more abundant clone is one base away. In DNA form, the CDR3 reads TGTGCCAGCAGCTTAAATCCGGGAGCTGGATATGAGCAGTGCTTC. Its protein is CASSLNPGAGYEQCF. J is TRBJ2-1 and V is TRBV7-3; a possible D gene is TRBD2 (6 bases). Germline values: CDR1 SGHTA, CDR2 FQGTGA. CDR3 length equals 15 residues.

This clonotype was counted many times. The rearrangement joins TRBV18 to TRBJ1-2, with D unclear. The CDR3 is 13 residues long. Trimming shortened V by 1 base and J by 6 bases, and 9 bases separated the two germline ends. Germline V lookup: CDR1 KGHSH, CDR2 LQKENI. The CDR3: CASSPRPADGYTF. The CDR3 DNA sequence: TGTGCCAGCTCACCACGGCCAGCCGATGGCTACACCTTC.

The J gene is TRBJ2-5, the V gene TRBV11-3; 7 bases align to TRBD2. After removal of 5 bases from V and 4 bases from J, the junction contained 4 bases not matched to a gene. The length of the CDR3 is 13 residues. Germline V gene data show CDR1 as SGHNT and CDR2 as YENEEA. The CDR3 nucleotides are TGTGCCAGCAGCCAAGGACTAGGAGAGACCCAGTACTTC. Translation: CASSQGLGETQYF.

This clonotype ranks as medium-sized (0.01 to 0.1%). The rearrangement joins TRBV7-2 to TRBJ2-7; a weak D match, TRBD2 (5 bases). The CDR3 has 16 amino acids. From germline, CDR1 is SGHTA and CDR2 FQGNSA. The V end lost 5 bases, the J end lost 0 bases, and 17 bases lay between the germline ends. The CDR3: CASSLNRLGSSYEQYF. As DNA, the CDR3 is TGTGCCAGCAGCCTCAACCGACTGGGGAGCTCCTACGAGCAGTACTTC.

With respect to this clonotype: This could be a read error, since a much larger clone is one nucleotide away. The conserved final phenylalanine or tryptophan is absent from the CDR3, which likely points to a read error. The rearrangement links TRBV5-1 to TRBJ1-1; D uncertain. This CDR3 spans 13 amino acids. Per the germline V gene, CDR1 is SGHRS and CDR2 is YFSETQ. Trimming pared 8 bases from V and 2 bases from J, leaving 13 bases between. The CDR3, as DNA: TGCGCCAGTCACCAGACTCCAAACACTGAAGCTTTCATT. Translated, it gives CASHQTPNTEAFI.